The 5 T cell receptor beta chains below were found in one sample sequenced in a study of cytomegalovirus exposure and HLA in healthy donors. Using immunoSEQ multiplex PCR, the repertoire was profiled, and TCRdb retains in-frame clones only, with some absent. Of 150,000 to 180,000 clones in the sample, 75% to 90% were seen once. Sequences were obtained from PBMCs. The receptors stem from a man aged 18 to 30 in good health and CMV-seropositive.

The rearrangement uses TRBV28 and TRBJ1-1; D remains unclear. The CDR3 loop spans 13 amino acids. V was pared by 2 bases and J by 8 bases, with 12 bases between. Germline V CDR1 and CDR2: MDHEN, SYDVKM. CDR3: CASSLIGAREAFF. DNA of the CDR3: TGTGCCAGCAGTTTAATCGGTGCGCGGGAAGCTTTCTTT.

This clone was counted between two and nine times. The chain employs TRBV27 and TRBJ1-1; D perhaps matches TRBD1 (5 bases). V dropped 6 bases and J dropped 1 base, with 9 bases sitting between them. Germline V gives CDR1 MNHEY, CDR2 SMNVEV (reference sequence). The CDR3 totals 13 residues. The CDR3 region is CASRDTANTEAFF. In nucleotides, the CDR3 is TGTGCCAGCAGGGACACAGCGAACACTGAAGCTTTCTTT.

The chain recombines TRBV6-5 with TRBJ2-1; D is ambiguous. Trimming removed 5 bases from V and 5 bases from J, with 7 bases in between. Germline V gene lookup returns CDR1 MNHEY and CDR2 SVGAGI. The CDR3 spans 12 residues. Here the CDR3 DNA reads TGTGCCAGCAGTCGGTACCACAATGAGCAGTTCTTC. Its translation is CASSRYHNEQFF.

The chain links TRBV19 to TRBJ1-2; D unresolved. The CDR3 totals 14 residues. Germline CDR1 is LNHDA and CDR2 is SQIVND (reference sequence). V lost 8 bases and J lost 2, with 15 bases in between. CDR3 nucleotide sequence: TGTGCCAGTCAAGAGGGTAACCCCAACTATGGCTACACCTTC. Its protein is CASQEGNPNYGYTF.

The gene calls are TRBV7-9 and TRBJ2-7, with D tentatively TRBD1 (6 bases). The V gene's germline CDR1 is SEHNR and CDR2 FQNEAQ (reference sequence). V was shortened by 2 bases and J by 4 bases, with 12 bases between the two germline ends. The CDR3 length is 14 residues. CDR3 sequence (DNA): TGTGCCAGCAGCTTACAGGGGCCCAAGTACGAGCAGTACTTC. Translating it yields CASSLQGPKYEQYF.